These 24 T cell receptor beta chains share one sample of origin, sequenced in a study of quantifying T cell responses using KT2 cells. Study-wide context: RNA was reverse transcribed with TCR alpha and beta constant-region primers.

A single-stranded UMI oligo with SP2 sequence was ligated to cDNA 3' ends. First-round PCR used roughly 4 cycles and beta primers RC1.1 and RC1.2 covering TRBC1 and TRBC2. Each CDR3 protein is one row after TCRdb ran MiXCR on the UMI-ligation and nested PCR reads. This sample has approximately 46,000 distinct CDR3 sequences; 9.5% to 13% occur once, and the top ten carry less than 11%. Sample: PBMCs spiked with cells of the T cell clone KT2. The receptors derive from a human donor.

The V and J genes are TRBV7-9 and TRBJ1-1; tentatively, D is TRBD1 (5 bases). Per germline, CDR1 SEHNR and CDR2 FQNEAQ (reference sequence). The CDR3 covers 13 residues. V lost 5 bases to trimming and J lost 7 bases, with 14 bases between them. The CDR3 reads CASSQSGANEAFF. The CDR3 bases are TGTGCCAGCAGCCAATCCGGGGCAAATGAAGCTTTCTTT.

This clonotype has more than one count but fewer than ten. The genes are TRBV9 and TRBJ2-3, with 8 nucleotides matching TRBD2. This CDR3 region has 16 residues. Looked up from germline, CDR1 is SGDLS and CDR2 is YYNGEE. After removal of 2 bases from V and 2 bases from J, the junction contained 7 bases not matched to a gene. The CDR3 coding sequence is TGTGCCAGCAGCGTGAGGCCGACTAGCGACACAGATACGCAGTATTTT. Its protein is CASSVRPTSDTDTQYF.

In its sample, this clonotype was seen many times. The chain links TRBV29-1 to TRBJ2-2; D ambiguous. The CDR3 loop spans 14 amino acids. The V gene's germline CDR1 is SQVTM and CDR2 ANQGSEA. V was cut by 3 bases and J by 3 bases, with 11 bases left in between. The CDR3: CSVDAVPDTGELFF. CDR3 nucleotides: TGCAGCGTTGATGCGGTACCAGACACCGGGGAGCTGTTTTTT.

The rearrangement joins TRBV6-2 or TRBV6-3 to TRBJ2-7; 7 bases align to TRBD1. The CDR3 contains 14 residues. Germline CDR1 MNHEY, CDR2 SVGEGT. V lost 5 bases and J lost 6; bases outside the gene matches: 10. The CDR3 DNA reads TGTGCCAGCAGTGCTGACAGGGAGCTGATCGAGCAGTACTTC. Its protein product is CASSADRELIEQYF.

This clonotype was seen many times. J is TRBJ1-6 and V is TRBV7-8; unclear D gene. CDR3 length: 15 amino acids. CDR1 and CDR2 (germline): SGHVS, FQNEAQ. V lost 7 bases and J lost 0, with 10 bases in between. The DNA for the CDR3 is TGTGCCAGCACCCTACTGAGCTCCTATAATTCACCCCTCCACTTT. This gives the protein CASTLLSSYNSPLHF.

The V call is TRBV2, the J call TRBJ1-2; 11 nucleotides match TRBD1. J was trimmed by 4 bases and V by 5 bases; bases with no gene match: 12. CDR1 and CDR2 (germline): SNHLY, FYNNEI. The CDR3 sequence is 17 residues long. CDR3 bases: TGTGCCAGCAGTTACGCGCCCGGGACAGGGGGGACCTATGGCTACACCTTC. Translating gives CASSYAPGTGGTYGYTF.

This clonotype came up a few times. The chain carries TRBV6-2 or TRBV6-3 and TRBJ2-7; 8 nucleotides agree with TRBD1. V dropped 0 bases and J dropped 5; count of bases not matched to a gene: 3. Germline CDR1 MNHEY, CDR2 SVGEGT. The CDR3 loop spans 14 amino acids. The CDR3 bases are TGTGCCAGCAGTTACTCCAACAGGGGGGACGAGCAGTACTTC. It specifies CASSYSNRGDEQYF.

In its sample, this clonotype was seen many times. This chain connects TRBV20-1 to TRBJ1-5; 7 positions agree with TRBD1. This CDR3 is built from 13 residues. The germline gives CDR1 DFQATT, CDR2 SNEGSKA (reference sequence). Trimming took 0 bases from V and 6 from J; bases not matched to a gene: 2. CDR3 sequence: CSARDQGVQPQHF. CDR3 in DNA: TGCAGTGCTAGAGACCAGGGGGTTCAGCCCCAGCATTTT.

This clonotype was counted many times. This rearrangement joins TRBV11-3 to TRBJ2-5, with D perhaps being TRBD1 or TRBD2 (6 bases each). The V end was cut by 8 bases, the J end by 8 bases, with 39 bases between. The CDR3 covers 20 residues. Germline V gene sequence: CDR1 SGHNT, CDR2 YENEEA. CDR3 loop: CASFYWRGIPRYRPPSTQYF. The CDR3 region has the DNA TGTGCCAGCTTCTACTGGAGGGGGATTCCCCGGTACCGACCGCCCTCTACCCAGTACTTC.

The V and J genes are TRBV12-3 or TRBV12-4 and TRBJ2-5, with unresolved D. Trimming cost V 6 bases and J 5 bases, with 13 bases left between them. The CDR3 is made up of 13 amino acids. For the CDR3, the DNA is TGTGCCAGCAGCACCGGAGCACGCGAGACCCAGTACTTC. Translating it yields CASSTGARETQYF.

This clonotype was found a few times. The chain is built from TRBV6-2 or TRBV6-3 and TRBJ2-1; D might be TRBD1 or TRBD2, each matching 5 bases. This CDR3 has 17 residues. Germline CDR1 and CDR2: MNHEY and SVGEGT. V lost 0 bases, J lost 4 bases, and 16 bases lay in between. CDR3 nucleotide sequence: TGTGCCAGCAGTTACTCGGGACCCCGGGGCCTATACAATGAGCAGTTCTTC. Encoded protein: CASSYSGPRGLYNEQFF.

V usage is TRBV12-3 or TRBV12-4 and J usage is TRBJ1-3; TRBD1 matches 9 bases. J gave up 4 bases and V 4 bases, and 5 bases lay outside the gene matches. The length of the CDR3 is 15 residues. The CDR3 DNA reads as TGTGCCAGCAGTTCACAGGGGGCGCCGGGAAACACCATATATTTT. Amino acids: CASSSQGAPGNTIYF.

This clonotype was detected ten times or more. The CDR3 sequence: CASSLEGEEQFF. CDR3 nucleotide sequence: TGTGCCAGCAGCTTGGAAGGGGAAGAGCAGTTCTTC. The chain combines TRBV5-5 with TRBJ2-1; a weak D match, TRBD1 (5 bases). From germline, CDR1 is SGHKS and CDR2 YYEKEE (reference sequence). V dropped 0 bases and J dropped 10 bases, with 8 bases sitting between them. The CDR3 is 12 amino acids.

This clonotype has just a few counts. This chain links TRBV4-1 with TRBJ2-2; maybe TRBD1 (6 bases). Trimming removed 3 bases from V and 1 base from J, with 9 bases in between. This CDR3 is built from 15 residues. Per germline, CDR1 MGHRA and CDR2 YSYEKL. This chain's CDR3 is CASSHGQKNTGELFF. Written as DNA, the CDR3 is TGCGCCAGCAGCCACGGACAGAAGAACACCGGGGAGCTGTTTTTT.

The CDR3 coding sequence is TGCGCCAGCAGCCAAGTAGGGTTGGAGACCCAGTACTTC. Its translation is CASSQVGLETQYF. The chain has TRBV4-1 and TRBJ2-5; no reliable D call. The CDR3 runs 13 residues. V gave up 1 base and J gave up 5 bases, with 8 bases separating them. Germline V gene lookup returns CDR1 MGHRA and CDR2 YSYEKL.

The chain employs TRBV6-2 or TRBV6-3 and TRBJ2-3; perhaps TRBD2 as D (6 bases). Trimming removed 5 bases at V and 2 bases at J, with 14 bases between. CDR1 is MNHEY and CDR2 is SVGEGT in the germline V gene. This CDR3 has 15 residues. The CDR3 bases are TGTGCCAGCAGTAGTACTAGCTTCCTCACAGATACGCAGTATTTT. Its translation: CASSSTSFLTDTQYF.

This clonotype was seen only a few times. This sequence joins TRBV20-1 and TRBJ2-1; unclear D gene. CDR3 size: 15 residues. Trimming left V 0 bases short and J 0 bases short, with 9 bases between. Germline assignment: CDR1 DFQATT and CDR2 SNEGSKA (reference sequence). CDR3 nucleotides: TGCAGTGCTAGAGACAGTCTGAGCTCCTACAATGAGCAGTTCTTC. Protein: CSARDSLSSYNEQFF.

The CDR3 protein is CATSADDHQPQHF. The CDR3 region has the DNA TGTGCCACCAGTGCTGACGATCATCAGCCCCAGCATTTT. The chain recombines TRBV24-1 with TRBJ1-5; D gene uncertain. Germline V gives CDR1 KGHDR, CDR2 SFDVKD. V lost 5 bases and J 5 bases, leaving 9 bases between the germline ends. The CDR3 covers 13 residues.

V gene TRBV15 combines with J gene TRBJ2-7, with TRBD1 matching over 8 bases. Trimming removed 3 bases from V and 3 bases from J; junction bases left unmatched: 7. The CDR3 totals 15 residues. Germline V lookup: CDR1 LNHNV, CDR2 YYDKDF (reference sequence). CDR3 coding DNA: TGTGCCACCAGCAGGCCAGGGGGCGGACGCTACGAGCAGTACTTC. Its protein product is CATSRPGGGRYEQYF.

The rearrangement joins TRBV19 to TRBJ2-1; 11 positions agree with TRBD1. Per the germline V gene, CDR1 is LNHDA and CDR2 is SQIVND (reference sequence). V lost 5 bases and J lost 5; bases outside the gene matches: 5. CDR3 length equals 15 residues. CDR3 amino acids: CASSLGQGAHNEQFF. The CDR3, as DNA: TGTGCCAGTAGTCTAGGACAGGGGGCCCACAATGAGCAGTTCTTC.

This clonotype was observed a few times. The chain joins TRBV25-1 to TRBJ1-5; perhaps TRBD1 as D (6 bases). V gave up 2 bases and J gave up 4 bases, with 9 bases separating them. The length of the CDR3 is 14 residues. Germline values: CDR1 MGHDK, CDR2 SYGVNS. CDR3 amino acids: CASSEGGVNQPQHF. The CDR3 DNA reads as TGTGCCAGCAGTGAAGGGGGCGTAAATCAGCCCCAGCATTTT. Full variable domain (outside the CDR3, taken from reference TRBV25-1 and TRBJ1-5): EADIYQTPRYLVIGTGKKITLECSQTMGHDKMYWYQQDPGMELHLIHYSYGVNSTEKGDLSSESTVSRIRTEHFPLTLESARPSHTSQYLCASSEGGVNQPQHFGDGTRLSIL.

This clonotype was observed many times. The chain carries TRBV11-2 and TRBJ2-7, with 7 nucleotides matching TRBD2. The V gene end was trimmed by 5 bases and the J gene end by 1 base; junction bases not matched to a gene: 8. The CDR3 has 15 amino acids. CDR1 and CDR2 (germline): SGHAT, FQNNGV. CDR3 sequence reads: CASSLRSAGSYEQYF. CDR3 nucleotides: TGTGCCAGCAGCCTTAGGTCAGCGGGGTCCTACGAGCAGTACTTC.

Concerning this clonotype: The final CDR3 position lacks the conserved phenylalanine or tryptophan, pointing to a likely read error. The genes are TRBV27 and TRBJ1-5; D is unclear. CDR1 and CDR2 (germline): MNHEY, SMNVEV (reference sequence). The CDR3 has 16 residues. Between the trimmed V and J ends, which lost 3 bases and 4 bases, there was a span of 16 bases. CDR3 sequence reads: CASSFSFRSGNQPQHL. DNA for the CDR3: TGTGCCAGCAGTTTTAGTTTCAGGTCGGGAAATCAGCCCCAGCATTTA.

This clonotype was observed a handful of times. The chain joins TRBV12-3 or TRBV12-4 to TRBJ2-3, with TRBD1 identical over 9 bases. The V gene end was trimmed by 5 bases and the J gene end by 5 bases; junction bases not matched to a gene: 8. This CDR3 has 15 amino acids. The CDR3 spells CASSRTGAGVDTQYF. In DNA, the CDR3 is TGTGCCAGCAGTCGGACAGGGGCCGGTGTAGATACGCAGTATTTT.